These 30 T cell receptor beta chains were all obtained from the same sample, sequenced in a study of blood T cell repertoires in COVID-19. This table comes from immunoSEQ multiplex PCR, and its TCRdb copy is limited to in-frame clones, with some not included. The data contain roughly 66,000 clones, roughly 82% of them singletons. Input material: peripheral blood. The origin of the receptors is a man in his 60s with acute or convalescent COVID-19.

The chain carries TRBV5-1 and TRBJ2-5, with TRBD1 as a possible D gene (5 bases). V lost 3 bases to trimming and J lost 5 bases, with 14 bases between them. The CDR3 is 14 amino acids. Germline V gives CDR1 SGHRS, CDR2 YFSETQ. The CDR3 DNA is TGCGCCAGCAGCTCCACAGGAATGTGGGAGACCCAGTACTTC. Translation gives CASSSTGMWETQYF.

This rearrangement joins TRBV7-2 to TRBJ1-1, with TRBD1 as a possible D gene (5 bases). The V end lost 4 bases, the J end lost 5 bases, and 11 bases lay between the germline ends. The CDR3 runs 13 residues. Germline CDR1 and CDR2: SGHTA and FQGNSA. The CDR3 protein is CASSSQGGTEAFF. In nucleotides, the CDR3 is TGTGCCAGCAGCTCCCAGGGAGGGACTGAAGCTTTCTTT. Supplemented by reference TRBV7-2 and TRBJ1-1, the full variable domain reads GAGVSQSPSNKVTEKGKDVELRCDPISGHTALYWYRQSLGQGLEFLIYFQGNSAPDKSGLPSDRFSAERTGGSVSTLTIQRTQQEDSAVYLCASSSQGGTEAFFGQGTRLTVV.

The chain employs TRBV27 and TRBJ2-1, with D possibly being TRBD2 (5 bases). This CDR3 spans 17 amino acids. V was trimmed by 5 bases and J by 6 bases, leaving 23 bases between them. Per the germline V gene, CDR1 is MNHEY and CDR2 is SMNVEV (reference sequence). The CDR3 DNA reads as TGTGCCAGCAGTCCCAGACGGACTTTTAGCCTGTCCAATGAGCAGTTCTTC. Translating it yields CASSPRRTFSLSNEQFF.

The count of this clone is one. J is TRBJ1-1 and V is TRBV18; tentative D call: TRBD1 (6 bases). CDR3 length: 14 amino acids. V lost 2 bases to trimming and J lost 1 base, with 8 bases between them. Germline values: CDR1 KGHSH, CDR2 LQKENI. CDR3 amino acids: CASSPTGWNTEAFF. CDR3 nucleotide sequence: TGTGCCAGCTCACCAACAGGGTGGAACACTGAAGCTTTCTTT.

The chain has TRBV2 and TRBJ2-2, with 8 bases that match TRBD2. CDR3 length: 15 residues. The germline V gene has CDR1 SNHLY and CDR2 FYNNEI. V gave up 8 bases and J gave up 10 bases; unmatched junction bases: 15. For the CDR3, the DNA is TGTGCCAGCCAGCGGGGGCTCAGGGCACAGGAGGAGCTGTTTTTT. Amino acids: CASQRGLRAQEELFF.

V is TRBV4-3 and J is TRBJ2-6; D is unclear. Germline V gene lookup returns CDR1 LGHNA and CDR2 YSLEER. Trimming took 0 bases from V and 0 from J, leaving 6 bases between them. The CDR3 extends over 16 amino acids. CDR3 DNA sequence: TGCGCCAGCAGCCAAGATCCAGACTCTGGGGCCAACGTCCTGACTTTC. It encodes CASSQDPDSGANVLTF.

This clone was detected a few times. This CDR3 reads CASSERQGQGIEQFF. The CDR3 coding sequence is TGTGCCAGCAGCGAGCGACAGGGTCAAGGGATTGAGCAGTTCTTC. The gene calls are TRBV5-4 and TRBJ2-1; 7 positions agree with TRBD1. The CDR3 is made up of 15 amino acids. The germline V gene has CDR1 SGHNT and CDR2 YYREEE (reference sequence). V shed 4 bases and J 9 bases; nucleotides not matched to a gene: 13.

The rearrangement links TRBV29-1 to TRBJ2-1; tentative D call: TRBD1 (5 bases). This CDR3 has 11 residues. CDR1 is SQVTM and CDR2 is ANQGSEA in the germline V gene. V lost 7 bases and J 8 bases, leaving 12 bases between the germline ends. The CDR3 DNA follows: TGCAGCGCTACAGGTAGGGATGAGCAGTTCTTC. It codes for CSATGRDEQFF.

This sequence joins TRBV4-3 and TRBJ1-1; TRBD1 matches 7 bases. CDR1 and CDR2 (germline): LGHNA, YSLEER. Unmatched junction bases numbered 5, after V lost 4 bases and J lost 3 bases. The CDR3 is 14 amino acids. CDR3: CASSRDRADTEAFF. The CDR3, as DNA: TGCGCCAGCAGCCGAGACAGGGCCGACACTGAAGCTTTCTTT.

This clone occurred once. The chain employs TRBV5-4 and TRBJ1-3; no firm D call. Trimming removed 5 bases at V and 4 bases at J, with 19 bases between. The germline V gene encodes CDR1 SGHNT and CDR2 YYREEE (reference sequence). The CDR3 is made up of 16 amino acids. DNA for the CDR3: TGTGCCAGCAGACCGGGGTTTGATACGGAAGGAAACACCATATATTTT. It translates to CASRPGFDTEGNTIYF.

The chain joins TRBV19 to TRBJ1-6; D is ambiguous. Germline CDR1 LNHDA, CDR2 SQIVND (reference sequence). Trimming cost V 2 bases and J 6 bases, with 11 bases left between them. The CDR3 totals 15 residues. CDR3 nucleotides: TGTGCCAGTAGTATACGGCAACCTAGTAATTCACCCCTCCACTTT. Translating it yields CASSIRQPSNSPLHF. The variable domain in full, with the rest retrieved from reference TRBV19 and TRBJ1-6, is DGGITQSPKYLFRKEGQNVTLSCEQNLNHDAMYWYRQDPGQGLRLIYYSQIVNDFQKGDIAEGYSVSREKKESFPLTVTSAQKNPTAFYLCASSIRQPSNSPLHFGNGTRLTVT.

V and J are TRBV6-5 and TRBJ2-2, with 7 nucleotides matching TRBD2. This CDR3 is 16 amino acids long. CDR1 is MNHEY and CDR2 is SVGAGI in the germline V gene. Losses at the gene ends were 0 bases for V and 7 bases for J; bases not matched to a gene: 8. CDR3 sequence (DNA): TGTGCCAGCAGTTACTCGGGGCGGGGGTTAGGCGGGGAGCTGTTTTTT. It is translated as CASSYSGRGLGGELFF.

The chain links TRBV5-6 to TRBJ1-2; TRBD1 matches 7 bases. The germline CDR1 and CDR2 sequences are SGHDT and YYEEEE. V shed 2 bases, J shed 8 bases, and the junction held 6 bases outside the gene matches. The CDR3 contains 13 residues. The chain's CDR3 is CASSFDREGGYTF. The CDR3 region has the DNA TGTGCCAGCAGCTTCGACAGGGAAGGCGGCTACACCTTC.

The chain is built from TRBV3-1 (or the pseudogene TRBV3-2) and TRBJ1-2; D perhaps matches TRBD1 (6 bases). Trimming cost V 0 bases and J 8 bases, with 10 bases left between them. Germline loops: CDR1 LGHDT, CDR2 YNNKEL (reference sequence). The CDR3 has 13 amino acids. The CDR3 reads CASSQDRQAGYTF. DNA of the CDR3: TGTGCCAGCAGCCAAGACCGACAGGCAGGCTACACCTTC.

This clone appeared a single time. The genes are TRBV5-4 and TRBJ2-2, with 8 positions matching TRBD1. Germline lookup yields CDR1 SGHNT and CDR2 YYREEE (reference sequence). CDR3 length equals 16 residues. The ends lost 5 bases at V and 5 bases at J; junction bases unmatched: 11. CDR3 loop: CASRRGQGSGTGELFF. The CDR3 DNA follows: TGTGCCAGCAGACGCGGACAGGGATCGGGAACCGGGGAGCTGTTTTTT.

V is TRBV4-1 and J is TRBJ2-6, with a possible D match to TRBD1 (6 bases). Germline CDR1 is MGHRA and CDR2 is YSYEKL. The germline V and J ends were trimmed by 1 base and 2 bases, with 6 bases remaining between them. The CDR3 length is 15 residues. Written as DNA, the CDR3 is TGCGCCAGCAGCCAAGCAGGGGCTGGGGCCAACGTCCTGACTTTC. This gives the protein CASSQAGAGANVLTF.

In its sample, this clone was seen a few times. The chain recombines TRBV20-1 with TRBJ1-1; weak D call: TRBD1 (5 bases). Germline loops: CDR1 DFQATT, CDR2 SNEGSKA (reference sequence). The CDR3 totals 15 residues. Between the trimmed V and J ends, which lost 3 bases and 2 bases, there was a span of 16 bases. CDR3 protein: CSASTGGMSNTEAFF. CDR3 sequence (DNA): TGCAGTGCTAGTACCGGGGGAATGTCTAACACTGAAGCTTTCTTT.

The gene calls are TRBV11-2 and TRBJ1-1, with D tentatively TRBD1 (5 bases). V lost 5 bases and J 6 bases, leaving 31 bases between the germline ends. The germline CDR1 and CDR2 sequences are SGHAT and FQNNGV. This CDR3 comprises 19 residues. CDR3: CASSLRTLLKGLEGPEAFF. The CDR3, as DNA: TGTGCCAGCAGCCTTCGGACACTCTTAAAAGGGTTGGAAGGCCCTGAAGCTTTCTTT.

This rearrangement joins TRBV11-3 to TRBJ2-5, with 14 bases identical to TRBD2. This CDR3 is 15 amino acids long. Germline CDR1 and CDR2: SGHNT and YENEEA. The ends lost 5 bases at V and 6 bases at J; junction bases unmatched: 5. The CDR3 DNA sequence: TGTGCCAGCAGCGCCAGGACTAGCGGGGGGCAGACCCAGTACTTC. It codes for CASSARTSGGQTQYF.

This clone has just one count. The chain carries TRBV7-6 and TRBJ2-3; 14 bases fit TRBD2. Germline loops: CDR1 SGHVS, CDR2 FNYEAQ. This CDR3 has 16 residues. V trimming: 5 bases; J trimming: 1 base; junction bases outside the gene matches: 2. CDR3 bases: TGTGCCAGCAGCAGACTAGCGGGGGGGGGCACAGATACGCAGTATTTT. Protein sequence: CASSRLAGGGTDTQYF.

The chain is built from TRBV19 and TRBJ2-5, with TRBD1 identical over 7 bases. CDR1 is LNHDA, CDR2 SQIVND, per germline (reference sequence). V was pared by 6 bases and J by 1 base, with 5 bases of the junction left unmatched. This CDR3 spans 14 amino acids. The CDR3 DNA follows: TGTGCCAGTAGCCACGGGACAGTCCAAGAGACCCAGTACTTC. Encoded protein: CASSHGTVQETQYF.

The V call is TRBV4-1, the J call TRBJ1-6; D perhaps matches TRBD1 (5 bases). Trimming took off 0 bases at V and 1 base at J, with 16 bases between the two ends. The length of the CDR3 is 19 residues. The germline V gene has CDR1 MGHRA and CDR2 YSYEKL. Here the CDR3 reads CASSQDPTGGKSYNSPLHF. The CDR3 nucleotides read TGCGCCAGCAGCCAAGATCCTACTGGGGGGAAATCCTATAATTCACCCCTCCACTTT.

Turning to this clone: A junction end diverges from the germline sequence, so it may reflect a read error. The rearrangement joins TRBV30 to TRBJ1-3; D is perhaps TRBD1 (5 bases). CDR3 size: 14 residues. Germline CDR1 and CDR2: GTSNPN and SVGIG (reference sequence). Here the CDR3 DNA reads TGCGCCCTTGGCGGGGCCGACTCTGGAAACACCATATATTTT. It specifies CALGGADSGNTIYF.

CDR3 sequence: CASSLSDGYNEQFF. CDR3 in DNA: TGTGCCAGCAGCTTATCCGACGGGTACAATGAGCAGTTCTTC. The chain has TRBV11-3 and TRBJ2-1; no clear D. There are 14 residues in the CDR3. With 2 bases removed from V and 4 bases from J, the gap between germline ends came to 9 bases. CDR1 SGHNT and CDR2 YENEEA come from the germline V gene. The full variable domain, with the rest looked up from reference TRBV11-3 and TRBJ2-1, is EAGVVQSPRYKIIEKKQPVAFWCNPISGHNTLYWYLQNLGQGPELLIRYENEEAVDDSQLPKDRFSAERLKGVDSTLKIQPAELGDSAVYLCASSLSDGYNEQFFGPGTRLTVL.

The chain employs TRBV19 and TRBJ2-1, with D hard to call. The length of the CDR3 is 17 residues. V shed 2 bases and J shed 1 base, with 15 bases lying between them. The germline gives CDR1 LNHDA, CDR2 SQIVND (reference sequence). The CDR3 reads CASSIPWSDRSYNEQFF. CDR3 in DNA: TGTGCCAGTAGTATACCGTGGTCCGATCGGTCCTACAATGAGCAGTTCTTC.

The chain has TRBV5-6 and TRBJ1-4, with a weak D call TRBD1 (5 bases). Germline V gene lookup returns CDR1 SGHDT and CDR2 YYEEEE. The CDR3 has 17 amino acids. V was trimmed by 1 base and J by 6 bases, leaving 19 bases between them. CDR3 region: CASSLSLRTGPHEKLFF. The CDR3 bases are TGTGCCAGCAGCTTGTCCCTCCGCACAGGCCCCCATGAAAAACTGTTTTTT.

The J gene is TRBJ2-5, the V gene TRBV18; TRBD2 is a possible D gene (7 bases). The CDR3 loop spans 15 amino acids. Germline values: CDR1 KGHSH, CDR2 LQKENI. V lost 2 bases to trimming and J lost 1 base, with 11 bases between them. This CDR3 reads CASSPRGGPQETQYF. For the CDR3, the DNA is TGTGCCAGCTCACCAAGGGGGGGGCCCCAAGAGACCCAGTACTTC.

The rearrangement links TRBV19 to TRBJ2-4; the match to TRBD1 covers 8 bases. There are 15 residues in the CDR3. The germline CDR1 and CDR2 sequences are LNHDA and SQIVND (reference sequence). V trimming: 3 bases; J trimming: 6 bases; junction bases outside the gene matches: 7. CDR3 sequence (DNA): TGTGCCAGTAGTATCCCACAGGGGGTCAGAAACATTCAGTACTTC. This gives the protein CASSIPQGVRNIQYF.

The gene calls are TRBV5-4 and TRBJ1-2; tentative D call: TRBD1 (5 bases). The germline gives CDR1 SGHNT, CDR2 YYREEE (reference sequence). With 2 bases removed from V and 14 bases from J, the gap between germline ends came to 19 bases. This CDR3 has 13 residues. The DNA of the CDR3 is TGTGCCAGCAGCTTCACCGGACAACCGGCTGAGACCTTC. Translation: CASSFTGQPAETF.

V gene TRBV24-1 combines with J gene TRBJ1-5; 8 nucleotides agree with TRBD1. Losses at the gene ends were 4 bases for V and 6 bases for J; bases not matched to a gene: 7. The CDR3 extends over 15 amino acids. Germline assignment: CDR1 KGHDR and CDR2 SFDVKD. The CDR3 coding sequence is TGTGCCACCAGTGAGGGGGGCAGGGGGCTTCAGCCCCAGCATTTT. Translation gives CATSEGGRGLQPQHF.